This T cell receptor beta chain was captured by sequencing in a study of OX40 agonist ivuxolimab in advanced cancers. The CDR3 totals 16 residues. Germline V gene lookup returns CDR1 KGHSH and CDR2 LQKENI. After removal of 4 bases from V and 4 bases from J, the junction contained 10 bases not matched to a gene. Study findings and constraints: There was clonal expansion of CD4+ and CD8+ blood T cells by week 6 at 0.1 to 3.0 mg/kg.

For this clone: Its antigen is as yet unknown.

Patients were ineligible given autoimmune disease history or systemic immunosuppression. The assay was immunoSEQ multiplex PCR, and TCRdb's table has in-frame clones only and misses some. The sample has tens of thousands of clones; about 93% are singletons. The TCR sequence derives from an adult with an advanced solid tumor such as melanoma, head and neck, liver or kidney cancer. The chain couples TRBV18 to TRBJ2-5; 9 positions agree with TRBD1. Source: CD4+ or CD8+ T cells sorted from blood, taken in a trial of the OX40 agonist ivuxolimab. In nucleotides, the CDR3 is TGTGCCAGCTCACTGGGACAGGGCGTGGGTTTAGAGACCCAGTACTTC. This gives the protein CASSLGQGVGLETQYF. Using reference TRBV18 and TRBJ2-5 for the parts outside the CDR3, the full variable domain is NAGVMQNPRHLVRRRGQEARLRCSPMKGHSHVYWYRQLPEEGLKFMVYLQKENIIDESGMPKERFSAEFPKEGPSILRIQQVVRGDSAAYFCASSLGQGVGLETQYFGPGTRLLVL.